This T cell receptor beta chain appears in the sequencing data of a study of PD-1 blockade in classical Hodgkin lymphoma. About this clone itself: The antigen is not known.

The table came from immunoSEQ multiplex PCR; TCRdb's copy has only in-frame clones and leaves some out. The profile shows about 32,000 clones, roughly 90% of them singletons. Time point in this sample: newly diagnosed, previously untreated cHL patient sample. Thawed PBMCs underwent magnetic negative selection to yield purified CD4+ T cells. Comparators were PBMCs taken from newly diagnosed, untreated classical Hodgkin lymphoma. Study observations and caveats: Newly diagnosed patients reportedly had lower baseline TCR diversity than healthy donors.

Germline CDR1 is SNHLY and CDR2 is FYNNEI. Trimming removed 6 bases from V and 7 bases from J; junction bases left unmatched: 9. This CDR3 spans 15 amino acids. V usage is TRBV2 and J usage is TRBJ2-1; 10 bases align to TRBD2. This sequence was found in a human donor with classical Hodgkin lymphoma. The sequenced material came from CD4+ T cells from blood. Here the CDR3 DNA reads TGTGCCAGCAGCGAGCTAGCGGGGGTGGGGAATGAGCAGTTCTTC. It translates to CASSELAGVGNEQFF.